The 17 T cell receptor beta chains below come from one sample, sequenced in a study of blood T cell repertoires in COVID-19. TCRdb's copy holds only in-frame clones and misses some; the assay was immunoSEQ multiplex PCR. The table lists around 30,000 clones, over 75% of them singletons. The sample taken for sequencing was peripheral blood. These receptor sequences come from a man in his 60s with active COVID-19.

In its sample, this clone was seen a few times. CDR3 nucleotides: TGTGCCAGCAGCCTACAGAGGGGACAGCCTAGACGAGGCACCGGGGAGCTGTTTTTT. Protein sequence: CASSLQRGQPRRGTGELFF. This sequence joins TRBV7-8 and TRBJ2-2, with 7 bases aligning to TRBD1. CDR1 and CDR2 (germline): SGHVS, FQNEAQ. The CDR3 is made up of 19 amino acids. The junction had 19 bases not matched to a gene; V was cut back by 5 bases and J by 4 bases. Using reference TRBV7-8 and TRBJ2-2 for the parts outside the CDR3, the full variable domain is GAGVSQSPRYKVAKRGQDVALRCDPISGHVSLFWYQQALGQGPEFLTYFQNEAQLDKSGLPSDRFFAERPEGSVSTLKIQRTQQEDSAVYLCASSLQRGQPRRGTGELFFGEGSRLTVL.

V usage is TRBV3-1 (or the pseudogene TRBV3-2) and J usage is TRBJ2-5; 11 bases fit TRBD2. With V trimmed by 4 bases and J by 7 bases, 8 bases remained unmatched. The CDR3 extends over 15 amino acids. From germline, CDR1 is LGHDT and CDR2 YNNKEL (reference sequence). CDR3 DNA: TGTGCCAGCAGCCCCAGACTAGCGGGATTTGGGACCCAGTACTTC. Translated, it gives CASSPRLAGFGTQYF.

This clone was recorded once. The chain recombines TRBV15 with TRBJ2-1, with 10 bases aligning to TRBD1. V was pared by 0 bases and J by 8 bases, with 7 bases of the junction left unmatched. Germline lookup yields CDR1 LNHNV and CDR2 YYDKDF (reference sequence). The CDR3 contains 16 residues. The CDR3 loop is CATSRDPTGGGDEQFF. As DNA, the CDR3 is TGTGCCACCAGCAGAGACCCGACAGGGGGCGGGGATGAGCAGTTCTTC.

The chain joins TRBV5-1 to TRBJ2-5, with a tentative D call TRBD1 (5 bases). The germline gives CDR1 SGHRS, CDR2 YFSETQ. The germline V and J ends were trimmed by 3 bases and 1 base, with 10 bases remaining between them. The length of the CDR3 is 14 residues. The CDR3 protein is CASSSGHLQETQYF. CDR3 coding DNA: TGCGCCAGCAGCTCCGGACACCTCCAAGAGACCCAGTACTTC.

This chain uses TRBV6-2 or TRBV6-3 with TRBJ2-7; no definite D call. The germline gives CDR1 MNHEY, CDR2 SVGEGT. The CDR3 contains 12 residues. The V end was cut by 5 bases, the J end by 1 base, with 6 bases between. DNA for the CDR3: TGTGCCAGCAGTCTCGGTTCCTACGAGCAGTACTTC. Amino acid sequence: CASSLGSYEQYF.

Here the CDR3 DNA reads TGTGCCAGCAGTTTATCGGTAGGGACTAGCGGGACAGGTGAGCAGTTCTTC. This codes for CASSLSVGTSGTGEQFF. The chain is built from TRBV27 and TRBJ2-1, with 13 bases that match TRBD2. Germline CDR1 is MNHEY and CDR2 is SMNVEV (reference sequence). After removal of 0 bases from V and 9 bases from J, the junction contained 8 bases not matched to a gene. The CDR3 has 17 residues.

This clone was counted between two and nine times. V and J are TRBV7-8 and TRBJ2-1; D may be TRBD1 (6 bases). CDR3 size: 15 residues. Between the trimmed V and J ends, which lost 4 bases and 2 bases, there was a span of 12 bases. The V gene's germline CDR1 is SGHVS and CDR2 FQNEAQ. The DNA for the CDR3 is TGTGCCAGCAGCTCCCAGGGGACCACCTACAATGAGCAGTTCTTC. Encoded protein: CASSSQGTTYNEQFF.

In DNA form, the CDR3 reads TGTGCCAGTCGGACTAGCGGGAGTAATGAGCAGTTCTTC. It encodes CASRTSGSNEQFF. This sequence joins TRBV19 and TRBJ2-1; 13 nucleotides line up with TRBD2. Per the germline V gene, CDR1 is LNHDA and CDR2 is SQIVND (reference sequence). The CDR3 covers 13 residues. The trim removed 8 bases at V and 7 bases at J, leaving 2 bases unmatched.

The V call is TRBV30, the J call TRBJ1-5; D perhaps matches TRBD1 (5 bases). This CDR3 contains 13 residues. V lost 3 bases and J lost 3, with 9 bases in between. From germline, CDR1 is GTSNPN and CDR2 SVGIG (reference sequence). CDR3 in amino acids: CAWSIRDNQPQHF. CDR3 nucleotide sequence: TGTGCCTGGAGCATCAGGGACAATCAGCCCCAGCATTTT.

J is TRBJ2-5 and V is TRBV29-1; tentative D call: TRBD2 (5 bases). In germline, CDR1 is SQVTM, CDR2 ANQGSEA. The V gene lost 0 bases and the J gene lost 7 bases, with 9 bases spanning the gap. The CDR3 length is 12 residues. The CDR3 is CSVEDTRVTQYF. The DNA of the CDR3 is TGCAGCGTTGAAGATACTAGGGTGACCCAGTACTTC.

The rearrangement links TRBV30 to TRBJ1-5, with no clear D. With 0 bases removed from V and 11 bases from J, the gap between germline ends came to 5 bases. Germline V gene data show CDR1 as GTSNPN and CDR2 as SVGIG (reference sequence). This CDR3 is 10 amino acids long. CDR3 DNA: TGTGCCTGGAGTGTACTGGCCCAGCATTTT. It translates to CAWSVLAQHF.

This clone was seen once. This chain joins TRBV3-1 (or the pseudogene TRBV3-2) and TRBJ1-4; 8 bases map to TRBD1. The germline CDR1 and CDR2 sequences are LGHDT and YNNKEL (reference sequence). V lost 2 bases and J lost 5; bases outside the gene matches: 4. CDR3 length: 15 residues. CDR3 protein: CASSQSTGVNEKLFF. The CDR3 DNA follows: TGTGCCAGCAGCCAATCGACAGGGGTGAATGAAAAACTGTTTTTT.

This clone turned up a few times. The gene calls are TRBV7-9 and TRBJ2-7; no clear D. The CDR3 totals 13 residues. The V and J ends lost 3 bases and 3 bases respectively, with 9 bases between them. Looked up from germline, CDR1 is SEHNR and CDR2 is FQNEAQ (reference sequence). Here the CDR3 reads CASSFDSYYEQYF. The CDR3 DNA sequence: TGTGCCAGCAGCTTTGACTCTTACTACGAGCAGTACTTC.

The chain links TRBV9 to TRBJ2-7, with 9 nucleotides matching TRBD1. The CDR3 is 14 amino acids. Germline loops: CDR1 SGDLS, CDR2 YYNGEE. V shed 5 bases, J shed 3 bases, and the junction held 6 bases outside the gene matches. In nucleotides, the CDR3 is TGTGCCAGCAGTGAGGGACAGGGTAACTACGAGCAGTACTTC. Its translation: CASSEGQGNYEQYF.

CDR3 in DNA: TGTGCCAGCAGCCCTAGGATGGGTCAGCCTAGTAGCTGGGCTTTCTTT. Translating it yields CASSPRMGQPSSWAFF. The chain couples TRBV5-4 to TRBJ1-1; D remains ambiguous. Per the germline V gene, CDR1 is SGHNT and CDR2 is YYREEE (reference sequence). There are 16 residues in the CDR3. Trimming took 4 bases from V and 11 from J, leaving 27 bases between them.

The chain combines TRBV19 with TRBJ1-5, with no clear D. Deletions cut 4 bases from V and 10 bases from J, with 14 bases between. The CDR3 is made up of 13 amino acids. The germline CDR1 and CDR2 sequences are LNHDA and SQIVND (reference sequence). CDR3 nucleotide sequence: TGTGCCAGTAGTACGAGGCGACTCTCTCCCCAGCATTTT. This sequence encodes CASSTRRLSPQHF.

The gene calls are TRBV4-3 and TRBJ1-2; 10 nucleotides match TRBD1. CDR1 and CDR2 from the germline V gene are LGHNA and YSLEER. Germline trimming cut 5 bases from V and 2 bases from J; bases unmatched to any gene: 5. The CDR3 loop spans 15 amino acids. CDR3 sequence: CASSNWDRGNYGYTF. The CDR3 region has the DNA TGCGCCAGCAGCAATTGGGACAGGGGAAACTATGGCTACACCTTC.